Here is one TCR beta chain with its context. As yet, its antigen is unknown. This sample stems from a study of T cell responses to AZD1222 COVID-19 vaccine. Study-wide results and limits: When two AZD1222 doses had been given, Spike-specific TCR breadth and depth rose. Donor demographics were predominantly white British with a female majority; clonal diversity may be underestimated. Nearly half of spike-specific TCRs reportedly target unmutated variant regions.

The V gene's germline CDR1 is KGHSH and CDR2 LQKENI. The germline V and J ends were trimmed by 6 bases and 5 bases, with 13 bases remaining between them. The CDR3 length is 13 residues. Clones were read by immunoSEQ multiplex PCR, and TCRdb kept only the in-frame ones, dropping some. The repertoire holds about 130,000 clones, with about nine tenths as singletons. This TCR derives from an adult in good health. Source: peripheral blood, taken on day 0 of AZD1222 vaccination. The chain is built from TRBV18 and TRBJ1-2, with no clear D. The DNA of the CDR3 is TGTGCCAGCTCGGCAGACGGCAGTTATGGCTACACCTTC. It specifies CASSADGSYGYTF.